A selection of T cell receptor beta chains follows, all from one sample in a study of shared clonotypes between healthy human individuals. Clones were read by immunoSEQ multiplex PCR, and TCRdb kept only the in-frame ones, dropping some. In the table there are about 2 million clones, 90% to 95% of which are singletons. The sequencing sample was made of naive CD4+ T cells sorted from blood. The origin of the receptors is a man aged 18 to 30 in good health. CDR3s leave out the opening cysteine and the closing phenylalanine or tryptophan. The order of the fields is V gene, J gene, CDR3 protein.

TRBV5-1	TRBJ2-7	ASSLSGTGGDEQY
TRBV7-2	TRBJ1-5	ASSLDAAENQPQH
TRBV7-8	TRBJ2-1	ASSGTGFNEQF
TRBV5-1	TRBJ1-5	ASSLEGVGNQPQH
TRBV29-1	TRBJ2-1	SVEEGGRGAGEQF
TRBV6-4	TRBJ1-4	ARGDRDREGKLF
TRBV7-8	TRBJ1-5	ASSLALGDRGNQPQH
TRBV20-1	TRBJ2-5	SAGPEETQY
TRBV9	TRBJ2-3	ASSYPGLATTDTQY
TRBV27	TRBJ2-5	ASSRTSGSWETQY
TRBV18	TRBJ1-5	ASSPPNGQPQH
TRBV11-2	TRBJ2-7	ASSYSYEQY
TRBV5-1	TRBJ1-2	ASSLGAGQGRYSNYGYT
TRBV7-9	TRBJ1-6	ASSFEGSYNSPLH
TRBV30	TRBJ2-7	AWTRGVYEQY
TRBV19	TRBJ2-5	ASSSNRGSETQY
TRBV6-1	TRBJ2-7	ASTFTGSYEQY
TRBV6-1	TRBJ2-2	VSTSPLNTGELF
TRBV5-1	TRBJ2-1	ASSSSGTSYNEQF
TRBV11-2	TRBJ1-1	ASSAGIGTEAF
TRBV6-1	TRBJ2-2	ASNFRQSVTGELF
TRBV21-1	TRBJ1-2	AGGYPGREPTCYGYT
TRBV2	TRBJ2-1	ASSVNGRNEQF
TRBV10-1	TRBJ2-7	ASSEGSVEQY
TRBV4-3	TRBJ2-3	ASSPQGHTDTQY
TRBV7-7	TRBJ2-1	ASSLDRPGGRDEQF
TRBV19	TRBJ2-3	ASSIRADTQY
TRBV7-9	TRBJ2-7	ASSLATGGPNEQY
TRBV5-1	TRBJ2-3	ASSLVAGTSTDTQY
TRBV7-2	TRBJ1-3	ASSPGGASGNTIY
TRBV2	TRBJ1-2	ASSEDYGYT
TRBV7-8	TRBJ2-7	ASSLAGERFEQY
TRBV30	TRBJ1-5	AWNEVPTNQPQH
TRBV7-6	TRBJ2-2	ASSLDLGQKNTGELF
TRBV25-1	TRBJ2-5	ASSDNGPRETQY
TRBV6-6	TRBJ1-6	ASRPTGGSYNSPLH
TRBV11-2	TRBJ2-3	ASSLVASGRWFADTQY
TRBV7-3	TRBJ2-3	ASSFGKDTQY
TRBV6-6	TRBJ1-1	ASTPGVNTEAF
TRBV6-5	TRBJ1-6	ASGQGDSPLH
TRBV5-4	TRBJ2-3	ASSLLPSGGTDTQY
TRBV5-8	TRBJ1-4	ASSLGLQGGDEKLF
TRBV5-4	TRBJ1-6	ASSQTGPYNSPLH
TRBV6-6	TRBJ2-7	ASSYSDRVIYEQY
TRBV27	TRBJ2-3	ATQSGLAGVKRDTQY
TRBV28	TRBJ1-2	ASSSLSRQGFGGYT
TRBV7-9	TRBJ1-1	ASSWSGGLNTEAF
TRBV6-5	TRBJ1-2	ASRWDRGSPGYT
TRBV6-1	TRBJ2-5	ASRLEETQY
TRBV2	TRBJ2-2	ASSRDREWAGELF
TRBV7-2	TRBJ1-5	ASSRPGTMVQPQH
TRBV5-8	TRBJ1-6	ASSLTSSYNSPLH
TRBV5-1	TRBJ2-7	ASRLLLTGEQY
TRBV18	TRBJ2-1	ASSPGLAGAREQF
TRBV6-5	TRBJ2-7	ASSRHGEQY